This T cell receptor (beta chain) comes out of a study of Graves' ophthalmopathy and Graves' hyperthyroidism. The TCR beta CDR3 regions underwent amplification from RNA transcripts. Second-round multiplex PCR came after a first-round RT-PCR that employed HTBI primers. A single record per CDR3 protein comes from TCRdb applying MiXCR to the multiplex PCR reads. The sample has approximately 380,000 distinct CDR3 sequences; around 20% are singletons. Study-level points and caveats: Blood also held most thyroid clonotypes expanded above 0.001 frequency.

A note on this clonotype: The antigen remains unidentified.

The germline V gene encodes CDR1 LNHDA and CDR2 SQIVND (reference sequence). Trimming removed 9 bases from V and 4 bases from J; junction bases left unmatched: 6. CDR3 size: 13 residues. The sequenced sample was peripheral blood. The chain carries TRBV19 and TRBJ1-1, with 9 bases matching TRBD1. This clonotype was obtained from a woman aged 18-29 years with stable Graves' hyperthyroidism. The CDR3: CASEDRGRTEAFF. CDR3 sequence (DNA): TGTGCCAGCGAGGACAGGGGTCGCACTGAAGCTTTCTTT.